Reported below is one T cell receptor beta chain. Its antigen is unidentified. The data stem from a study of OX40 agonist ivuxolimab in advanced cancers. Overall study results and limits: Averaging showed that CD8+ T cells had more expanded clones than CD4+ did.

With 1 base removed from V and 2 bases from J, the gap between germline ends came to 5 bases. This CDR3 is 13 amino acids long. Germline CDR1 SGHVS, CDR2 FQNEAQ. Sequenced by immunoSEQ multiplex PCR; TCRdb stores in-frame clones only, minus some. The table lists some 76,000 clones, 85% of them singletons. The chain joins TRBV7-8 to TRBJ1-1; D gene unclear. The source material was CD4+ or CD8+ T cells sorted from blood, sampled in a trial of the OX40 agonist ivuxolimab. The receptor's source is an adult with an advanced solid tumor such as melanoma, head and neck, liver or kidney cancer. CDR3 sequence: CASSLGRNTEAFF. DNA of the CDR3: TGTGCCAGCAGCTTAGGCAGAAACACTGAAGCTTTCTTT.